This T cell receptor beta chain was sequenced for a study of T cells in women clearing cervical HPV infection. Study-wide background: Controls gave blood once infection was undetectable; cases at lesion identification. HLA type stays a possible confounder, typing being limited.

Average input was about 1,200 ng genomic DNA for immunoSEQ TCR beta CDR3 amplification. Profiled with immunoSEQ multiplex PCR; TCRdb holds only in-frame clones, not every one. Its table lists 35,000 to 50,000 clones. In regard to this clone: The observed sequence ends 3 residues before the CDR3 terminus, with the missing tail filled in from the germline J gene.

The germline gives CDR1 DFQATT, CDR2 SNEGSKA (reference sequence). The CDR3 runs 13 residues. Trimming took 6 bases from V and 4 from J, leaving 13 bases between them. All donors had a single incident cervical HPV16 infection, not prevalent. The receptor comes from a woman aged 18 to 75 with a cervical HPV16 infection that either progressed to CIN3+ or cleared (not recorded which). The V and J genes are TRBV20-1 and TRBJ2-1; no reliable D call. Sequencing was carried out using blood buffy coat. This CDR3 is CSAKIGFYNEQFF. The CDR3 DNA, read in part, is TGCAGTGCCAAAATCGGGTTTTACAATGAG.